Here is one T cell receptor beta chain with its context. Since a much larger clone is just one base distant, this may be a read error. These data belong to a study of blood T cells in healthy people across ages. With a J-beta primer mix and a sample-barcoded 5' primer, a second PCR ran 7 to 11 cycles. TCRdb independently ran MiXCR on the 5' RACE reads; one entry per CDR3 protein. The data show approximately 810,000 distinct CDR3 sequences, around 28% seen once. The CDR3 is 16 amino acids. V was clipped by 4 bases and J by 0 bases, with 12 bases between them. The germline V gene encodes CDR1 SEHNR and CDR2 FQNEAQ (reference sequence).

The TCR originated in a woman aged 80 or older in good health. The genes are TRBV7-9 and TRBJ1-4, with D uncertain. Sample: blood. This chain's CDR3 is CASSSQDGATNEKLFF. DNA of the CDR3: TGTGCCAGCAGCTCCCAGGACGGTGCAACTAATGAAAAACTGTTTTTT.